The text below deals with one T cell receptor (beta chain). Its antigen has not been determined. Base quality data are lacking; no much larger clone is found one base away. Each collaborating institution followed its own protocols to collect whole blood in K2EDTA tubes. Collaborator samples were shipped for TCRbeta analysis as frozen whole blood, isolated PBMCs, or DNA extracted from either sample type. Trimming takes 6 bases off V and 0 bases off J; junction bases not matched to a gene: 9. The germline V gene (reference sequence) yields MNHNY for CDR1 and SVGAGI for CDR2. The CDR3 contains 16 residues, cysteine and phenylalanine counted. Only the CDR3 DNA is retained, 48 bases long and in frame from the first base. The sample originates from a study of blood T cell repertoires in COVID-19 (dated by TCRdb to 2020 to 2021). Regarding the study in general: Samples covering the acute and convalescent phases of COVID-19 were provided by collaborators in the United States, Italy and Spain. The material from the prospective study consisted of cDNA or gDNA derived from T cells, B-cell-depleted T cells, or PBMCs. Subjects who had been exposed to COVID-19, were actively infected with it, or had recovered from it provided the deeply sampled blood TCRbeta repertoires that made up the dataset. A freely available public database, intended as a resource for researchers studying the immune response to SARS-CoV-2, is where the repertoires were released. The samples were drawn from the first 160 participants of the ongoing ImmuneRACE study and from over 950 subjects provided by 6 global collaborators. A de-identified subject ID, COVID-19 status, age in years and sex were almost always included in the sample metadata. HLA class I and class II types, where available, came from metadata supplied by the sample provider rather than from assay-based typing.

TCRbeta CDR3 regions were amplified from genomic DNA using the immunoSEQ Assay, a bias-controlled multiplex PCR. The authors' pipeline ran thus. Within the assay, amplification of reference gene primers was used to estimate how many nucleated cells each sample contained. To quantify the absolute abundance of each unique TCRbeta CDR3 rearrangement, sequence reads were collapsed and filtered. For each sample, productive Simpson clonality was calculated as the square root of Simpson's diversity index over productive rearrangements. TCRdb holds this immuneACCESS table with in-frame rearrangements only. Some clones are missing; in checked studies, unresolved V genes explain under half, and the rest has no known cause. D and trimming were read from the DNA, whereas the V and J calls and clone size are those reported in that table. The sample profile shows over 150,000 clones; around 83% of them were found once. Together, the top ten hold 1% to 1.2% of the sample.

Results and caveats for the whole study, not just this receptor: Clinical and demographic metadata were provided uncurated, with the amount varying by source and participant.

Material: peripheral blood. The chain joins TRBV6-6 to TRBJ1-2, with TRBD1 identical over 8 junction bases. The TCR comes from a man aged 35 to 55 with acute or convalescent COVID-19. The CDR3 region: CASSPGQELSNYGYTF. The DNA sequence reads TGTGCCAGCAGCCCGGGACAGGAGTTATCTAACTATGGCTACACCTTC.